Each of the 23 T cell receptor beta chains below was sequenced from the same sample in a study of cytomegalovirus exposure and HLA in healthy donors. The protocol was immunoSEQ multiplex PCR, while the TCRdb copy is restricted to in-frame clones and leaves out a portion. The sample includes hundreds of thousands of clones, roughly 86% of them seen just once. Sequenced material: PBMCs. These TCRs come from a woman between 25 and 40 years old in good health and CMV-seropositive.

This chain connects TRBV27 to TRBJ2-1, with TRBD2 matching 14 bases. From germline, CDR1 is MNHEY and CDR2 SMNVEV (reference sequence). V shed 4 bases, J shed 6 bases, and the junction held 2 bases outside the gene matches. The CDR3 loop spans 15 amino acids. The CDR3 bases are TGTGCCAGCAGTTGGGGACTAGCGGGAGCCAATGAGCAGTTCTTC. This encodes CASSWGLAGANEQFF.

This chain connects TRBV28 to TRBJ2-5; TRBD2 aligns across 9 bases. The CDR3 extends over 14 amino acids. CDR1 is MDHEN, CDR2 SYDVKM, per germline. V was clipped by 7 bases and J by 4 bases; unmatched bases: 7. The CDR3 bases are TGTGCCAGCATCAGGCGGGAGGGCACAGAGACCCAGTACTTC. Its protein product is CASIRREGTETQYF.

The rearrangement links TRBV19 to TRBJ1-5, with 7 bases fitting TRBD1. CDR1 and CDR2 (germline): LNHDA, SQIVND (reference sequence). The CDR3 consists of 19 residues. Unmatched junction bases numbered 11, after V lost 0 bases and J lost 0 bases. The CDR3 protein is CASSIDDRVEIYSNQPQHF. CDR3 DNA: TGTGCCAGTAGTATAGACGACAGGGTGGAAATCTATAGCAATCAGCCCCAGCATTTT.

This clone was counted once. The gene calls are TRBV2 and TRBJ2-3; 10 bases are shared with TRBD1. The CDR3 is made up of 14 amino acids. Germline values: CDR1 SNHLY, CDR2 FYNNEI. V shed 10 bases and J 1 base; nucleotides not matched to a gene: 5. The CDR3, as DNA: TGTGCCATCGACAGGGGGCTGGGCACAGATACGCAGTATTTT. It is translated as CAIDRGLGTDTQYF. The full variable domain, rest sourced from reference TRBV2 and TRBJ2-3, is EPEVTQTPSHQVTQMGQEVILRCVPISNHLYFYWYRQILGQKVEFLVSFYNNEISEKSEIFDDQFSVERPDGSNFTLKIRSTKLEDSAMYFCAIDRGLGTDTQYFGPGTRLTVL.

The chain couples TRBV29-1 to TRBJ1-2; D possibly corresponds to TRBD1 (6 bases). The CDR3 is made up of 20 amino acids. Germline CDR1 is SQVTM and CDR2 is ANQGSEA. V was trimmed by 0 bases and J by 5 bases, leaving 31 bases between them. CDR3 nucleotides: TGCAGCGTTGAAGAATTCGGGAGGGGGGGTCGGCTGGAGGGAGGGTATGGCTACACCTTC. It is translated as CSVEEFGRGGRLEGGYGYTF.

This rearrangement joins TRBV27 to TRBJ2-7; TRBD1 is a possible D gene (6 bases). The V end was cut by 8 bases, the J end by 4 bases, with 24 bases between. The CDR3 runs 16 residues. CDR1 and CDR2 from the germline V gene are MNHEY and SMNVEV (reference sequence). As DNA, the CDR3 is TGTGCCAGCGGGGCATCGTTCGGGACACTTAGTTACGAGCAGTACTTC. Translated, it gives CASGASFGTLSYEQYF.

J is TRBJ2-5 and V is TRBV29-1; D is unclear. CDR3 length equals 12 residues. CDR1 and CDR2 from the germline V gene are SQVTM and ANQGSEA. The V and J ends lost 4 bases and 5 bases respectively, with 11 bases between them. The CDR3 reads CSVAATQETQYF. CDR3 DNA sequence: TGCAGCGTTGCAGCGACCCAGGAGACCCAGTACTTC. Looking up the rest from reference TRBV29-1 and TRBJ2-5 gives the full variable domain: SAVISQKPSRDICQRGTSLTIQCQVDSQVTMMFWYRQQPGQSLTLIATANQGSEATYESGFVIDKFPISRPNLTFSTLTVSNMSPEDSSIYLCSVAATQETQYFGPGTRLLVL.

The genes are TRBV12-5 and TRBJ2-1; D call uncertain. The CDR3 extends over 15 amino acids. CDR1 LGHNT and CDR2 FRNRAP come from the germline V gene. The V and J ends lost 6 bases and 0 bases respectively, with 12 bases between them. CDR3 in amino acids: CASGETSFSYNEQFF. The CDR3 nucleotides are TGTGCTAGTGGGGAGACGAGTTTCTCCTACAATGAGCAGTTCTTC.

J is TRBJ2-2 and V is TRBV5-4; 10 bases are a match to TRBD2. CDR1 is SGHNT and CDR2 is YYREEE in the germline V gene (reference sequence). After removal of 4 bases from V and 5 bases from J, the junction contained 14 bases not matched to a gene. This CDR3 is 18 amino acids long. In nucleotides, the CDR3 is TGTGCCAGCAGCCTCCTCTTTTCTAGCGGGAGCCGAACCGGGGAGCTGTTTTTT. Protein sequence: CASSLLFSSGSRTGELFF.

The CDR3 reads CSAGDSWGYTF. In DNA, the CDR3 is TGCAGCGCCGGGGACAGCTGGGGCTACACCTTC. V is TRBV29-1 and J is TRBJ1-2; TRBD1 matches at 7 bases. The CDR3 loop spans 11 amino acids. CDR1 and CDR2 (germline): SQVTM, ANQGSEA. J was trimmed by 8 bases and V by 7 bases; bases with no gene match: 7.

J is TRBJ2-3 and V is TRBV18, with 11 positions matching TRBD2. The CDR3 spans 16 residues. Trimming cost V 6 bases and J 2 bases; bases outside gene matches: 7. Germline V CDR1 and CDR2: KGHSH, LQKENI. In nucleotides, the CDR3 is TGTGCCAGCTCCCCGGGACTAGCGGAGATCACAGATACGCAGTATTTT. It is translated as CASSPGLAEITDTQYF.

This clone came up once. The rearrangement joins TRBV6-1 to TRBJ1-5, with a weak D call TRBD1 (5 bases). There are 14 residues in the CDR3. Per the germline V gene, CDR1 is MNHNS and CDR2 is SASEGT. The germline V and J ends were trimmed by 3 bases and 7 bases, with 13 bases remaining between them. The CDR3 here is CASSDKGMGQPQHF. The CDR3 coding sequence is TGTGCCAGCAGTGACAAGGGGATGGGGCAGCCCCAGCATTTT.

This clone was seen only a few times. The gene calls are TRBV19 and TRBJ2-7, with no clear D. CDR1 is LNHDA, CDR2 SQIVND, per germline (reference sequence). V dropped 1 base and J dropped 0 bases, with 4 bases sitting between them. CDR3 length: 13 residues. The CDR3 region has the DNA TGTGCCAGTAGTATAGCGAGCTCCTACGAGCAGTACTTC. This encodes CASSIASSYEQYF.

The chain recombines TRBV19 with TRBJ1-5; TRBD1 is a possible D gene (6 bases). The CDR3 is made up of 15 amino acids. Germline loops: CDR1 LNHDA, CDR2 SQIVND (reference sequence). V dropped 1 base and J dropped 2 bases, with 9 bases sitting between them. As DNA, the CDR3 is TGTGCCAGTAGTATAGTACCAGGGGGCAATCAGCCCCAGCATTTT. Translation: CASSIVPGGNQPQHF. Full variable domain (missing parts from reference TRBV19 and TRBJ1-5): DGGITQSPKYLFRKEGQNVTLSCEQNLNHDAMYWYRQDPGQGLRLIYYSQIVNDFQKGDIAEGYSVSREKKESFPLTVTSAQKNPTAFYLCASSIVPGGNQPQHFGDGTRLSIL.

CDR3 residues: CASSQPGQVYGYTF. The CDR3 bases are TGTGCCAGCTCACAACCGGGACAGGTCTATGGCTACACCTTC. This chain joins TRBV18 and TRBJ1-2; TRBD1 matches at 8 bases. V trimming: 4 bases; J trimming: 4 bases; junction bases outside the gene matches: 5. Per germline, CDR1 KGHSH and CDR2 LQKENI. The CDR3 runs to 14 residues.

J is TRBJ2-5 and V is TRBV7-3; 10 bases align to TRBD2. This CDR3 has 16 residues. Trimming at V came to 2 bases and at J to 2 bases, leaving 5 bases not matched to a gene. Germline CDR1 reads SGHTA; CDR2 reads FQGTGA. CDR3 sequence reads: CASSLDPAGGQETQYF. The CDR3 DNA is TGTGCCAGCAGCTTAGACCCAGCGGGAGGGCAAGAGACCCAGTACTTC.

The V and J genes are TRBV10-2 and TRBJ2-3, with 9 bases that match TRBD2. This CDR3 is built from 13 residues. Germline CDR1 and CDR2: WSHSY and SAAADI. With 8 bases clipped from V and 6 bases from J, the junction kept 6 bases outside the gene matches. The CDR3, as DNA: TGCGCCAGCCTGGGACTAGCTGCCGATACGCAGTATTTT. Translating gives CASLGLAADTQYF.

This chain connects TRBV27 to TRBJ1-4, with D possibly matching TRBD1 (6 bases). The CDR3 runs 17 residues. Looked up from germline, CDR1 is MNHEY and CDR2 is SMNVEV (reference sequence). Trimming took off 8 bases at V and 3 bases at J, with 22 bases between the two ends. The CDR3 reads CASGPPRGAGSNEKLFF. In DNA, the CDR3 is TGTGCCAGCGGTCCCCCCAGGGGCGCCGGATCTAATGAAAAACTGTTTTTT.

V is TRBV28 and J is TRBJ2-7, with D possibly TRBD2 on 6 matching bases. CDR3 size: 15 residues. The germline V gene encodes CDR1 MDHEN and CDR2 SYDVKM. Trimming took off 7 bases at V and 2 bases at J, with 18 bases between the two ends. The CDR3 nucleotides read TGTGCCAGCACAACTCCGCGGGGAAACGCCTACGAGCAGTACTTC. It translates to CASTTPRGNAYEQYF.

This chain's CDR3 is CARQGDGYTF. CDR3 nucleotide sequence: TGTGCCAGACAGGGAGATGGCTACACCTTC. The J gene is TRBJ1-2, the V gene TRBV2; tentatively, D is TRBD1 (6 bases). There are 10 residues in the CDR3. Germline V gene lookup returns CDR1 SNHLY and CDR2 FYNNEI. The germline V and J ends were trimmed by 9 bases and 6 bases, with 8 bases remaining between them.

The V gene is TRBV6-5, the J gene TRBJ1-5, with D possibly TRBD1 on 6 matching bases. The CDR3 covers 16 residues. Germline V gene data show CDR1 as MNHEY and CDR2 as SVGAGI. V was shortened by 0 bases and J by 4 bases, with 13 bases between the two germline ends. The CDR3 spells CASSYSMGRGNQPQHF. In DNA form, the CDR3 reads TGTGCCAGCAGTTACTCGATGGGCAGGGGAAATCAGCCCCAGCATTTT.

The chain combines TRBV19 with TRBJ2-7, with D possibly matching TRBD2 (6 bases). The germline V gene has CDR1 LNHDA and CDR2 SQIVND (reference sequence). The length of the CDR3 is 12 residues. V lost 4 bases and J 7 bases, leaving 11 bases between the germline ends. CDR3 sequence: CASSTGRGEQYF. CDR3 coding DNA: TGTGCCAGTAGTACCGGACGGGGGGAGCAGTACTTC.

Regarding this clone: One end of the junction does not line up with germline, which may come from a read error. The J gene is TRBJ1-5, the V gene TRBV27, with 7 nucleotides matching TRBD1. The CDR3 sequence is 16 residues long. The germline V gene encodes CDR1 MNHEY and CDR2 SMNVEV (reference sequence). CDR3 region: CATSRTGVVSNQPQHF. The DNA of the CDR3 is TGTGCCACCAGTCGAACAGGGGTAGTCAGCAATCAGCCCCAGCATTTT.